This TCR beta chain originates from a study of blood T cell repertoires in COVID-19 (TCRdb year 2020). Concerning the study at large: Samples covering the acute and convalescent phases of COVID-19 were provided by collaborators in the United States, Italy and Spain. The repertoires were released in a freely available public database intended as a resource for research on the immune response to SARS-CoV-2. The material from the prospective study consisted of cDNA or gDNA derived from T cells, B-cell-depleted T cells, or PBMCs. Where available, HLA class I and class II types were obtained from metadata supplied by the sample provider rather than from assay-based typing. Nearly every sample came with metadata listing a de-identified subject ID, COVID-19 status, age in years and sex. Subjects who had been exposed to COVID-19, were actively infected with it, or had recovered from it provided the deeply sampled blood TCRbeta repertoires that made up the dataset. The samples were drawn from two sources: the first 160 participants of the ongoing ImmuneRACE study, and 1,000 to 1,500 subjects contributed by 6 global collaborators.

A note on this clone: The target of this receptor is not known. Qualities for individual bases were not recorded, and no much larger clone is one base off.

The research as a whole found: How much clinical and demographic metadata was included differed by source and by participant, and the metadata was provided uncurated.

The V end loses 5 bases and the J end loses 5 bases, and a stretch of 13 bases separates them. As encoded in the germline V gene (reference sequence), CDR1 is LNHDA while CDR2 is SQIVND. The CDR3 goes from the cysteine to the phenylalanine over 14 residues. Solely the CDR3 DNA is kept, with 42 bases framed from the first base. Collaborating institutions collected whole blood in K2EDTA tubes following their own protocols. For TCRbeta analysis, collaborator samples were shipped as frozen whole blood, as isolated PBMCs, or as DNA extracted from either sample type. The immunoSEQ Assay, a bias-controlled multiplex PCR, was used to amplify TCRbeta CDR3 regions from genomic DNA. Per the source publication's procedure: The number of nucleated cells in each sample was estimated by amplification of reference gene primers within the assay. To quantify the absolute abundance of each unique TCRbeta CDR3 rearrangement, sequence reads were collapsed and filtered. Productive Simpson clonality was computed per sample as the square root of Simpson's diversity index over productive rearrangements. TCRdb took over this immuneACCESS table, retaining in-frame rearrangements with V and J assigned. Such tables are incomplete; in checked studies, under half of the missing clones stem from an unresolved V gene, and the remainder is unexplained. V and J calls and clone size are given by that table; D and trimming were obtained from the DNA. The sample table lists roughly 330,000 clones, roughly 86% of them with a count of one. The ten largest clones add up to 1.5% to 2% of the sample.

This receptor chain uses TRBV19 and TRBJ1-5, with an unclear D gene assignment. The receptor was isolated from a woman between 50 and 59 years old with acute or convalescent COVID-19. The sample comprised peripheral blood. Read as DNA, the sequence is TGTGCCAGTAGTGTTAAGTTAGGAGATCAGCCCCAGCATTTT. The translation is CASSVKLGDQPQHF.